A single sample is the source of the 26 T cell receptor beta chains below, sequenced in a study of CD8+CD57+ T cells in acquired aplastic anemia. Profiles of TCR beta VDJ and CDR3 were generated from a genomic DNA template. TCRdb analysed the reads with MiXCR anew, one entry per CDR3 protein. The table lists about 130,000 distinct CDR3 sequences, 48% of them singletons, with around 2.3% in the top ten. The sequencing input was sorted CD4+, CD8+, or CD8+CD57+ T cells (not recorded which) from PBMCs. Receptors originate from a human donor in good health, serving as a control.

Comment on this clonotype: A junction end diverges from the germline sequence, so it may reflect a read error. The chain uses TRBV20-1 and TRBJ1-6, with a weak D call TRBD1 (6 bases). The CDR3 is made up of 16 amino acids. The germline V gene encodes CDR1 DFQATT and CDR2 SNEGSKA (reference sequence). The CDR3 region has the DNA TGCAGTGCTAGAGATCGTTCAGGGGACTATAGTTCACCCCCCCACTTT. Its translation: CSARDRSGDYSSPPHF.

This clonotype was detected many times. The V gene is TRBV11-2, the J gene TRBJ1-2, with TRBD1 as a possible D gene (5 bases). Germline V lookup: CDR1 SGHAT, CDR2 FQNNGV. Trimming shortened V by 4 bases and J by 9 bases, and 27 bases separated the two germline ends. This CDR3 has 17 residues. CDR3 in amino acids: CASSSQPGAGTSDSYTF. CDR3 bases: TGTGCCAGCAGCTCCCAACCCGGTGCGGGGACCTCTGACAGCTACACCTTC. Complete variable domain (other parts from reference TRBV11-2 and TRBJ1-2): EAGVAQSPRYKIIEKRQSVAFWCNPISGHATLYWYQQILGQGPKLLIQFQNNGVVDDSQLPKDRFSAERLKGVDSTLKIQPAKLEDSAVYLCASSSQPGAGTSDSYTFGSGTRLTVV.

To note about this clonotype: A read error may account for a junction end that differs from germline. V usage is TRBV7-2 and J usage is TRBJ1-1; 11 positions match TRBD1. Germline values: CDR1 SGHTA, CDR2 FQGNSA. This CDR3 is built from 14 residues. DNA for the CDR3: TGTGCCAGCAGACGGACAGGGGGCGGATCCGAAGCTTTTTTT. Protein product: CASRRTGGGSEAFF.

The chain is built from TRBV11-2 and TRBJ2-7, with 11 bases aligning to TRBD1. CDR1 and CDR2 from the germline V gene are SGHAT and FQNNGV. Germline trimming cut 3 bases from V and 1 base from J; bases unmatched to any gene: 5. This CDR3 is 16 amino acids long. The CDR3 region is CASSLPGTGGSYEQYF. CDR3 DNA: TGTGCCAGCAGCTTGCCAGGGACAGGGGGATCCTACGAGCAGTACTTC.

In this sample, this clonotype turned up many times. The chain combines TRBV20-1 with TRBJ2-1; D is uncertain. The CDR3 has 11 residues. Germline loops: CDR1 DFQATT, CDR2 SNEGSKA (reference sequence). V shed 1 base and J shed 10 bases, with 8 bases lying between them. The CDR3 sequence is CSARGDIEQFF. CDR3 DNA sequence: TGCAGTGCTAGAGGAGACATAGAGCAGTTCTTC.

This clonotype appeared many times. For the CDR3, the DNA is TGTGCCAGCAGCTTGCCCCTTCTCGCCAGAACGACACAAGAGACCCAGTACTTC. Translating gives CASSLPLLARTTQETQYF. The rearrangement links TRBV7-9 to TRBJ2-5; no clear D. CDR1 SEHNR and CDR2 FQNEAQ come from the germline V gene (reference sequence). V lost 3 bases and J lost 2, with 22 bases in between. The CDR3 has 18 amino acids.

This chain uses TRBV19 with TRBJ2-7, with 7 nucleotides matching TRBD1. V dropped 9 bases and J dropped 3; count of bases not matched to a gene: 11. There are 14 residues in the CDR3. CDR1 and CDR2 (germline): LNHDA, SQIVND (reference sequence). CDR3 sequence (DNA): TGTGCCAGCAGCCCAACGACAGGGATCTACGAGCAGTACTTC. Its translation: CASSPTTGIYEQYF.

This rearrangement joins TRBV20-1 to TRBJ2-2, with D possibly being TRBD2 (6 bases). Per germline, CDR1 DFQATT and CDR2 SNEGSKA (reference sequence). The V gene lost 4 bases and the J gene lost 0 bases, with 15 bases spanning the gap. CDR3 size: 16 residues. The CDR3: CSAIKPGLANTGELFF. CDR3 coding DNA: TGCAGTGCTATAAAGCCGGGACTTGCGAACACCGGGGAGCTGTTTTTT.

This clonotype was counted ten times or more. The chain uses TRBV6-6 and TRBJ1-1, with TRBD1 matching 9 bases. The CDR3 is made up of 15 amino acids. Trimming cost V 8 bases and J 0 bases; bases outside gene matches: 7. Germline V gene lookup returns CDR1 MNHNY and CDR2 SVGAGI (reference sequence). CDR3 region: CASGAQGAMNTEAFF. The CDR3 DNA reads TGTGCCAGCGGTGCACAGGGGGCTATGAACACTGAAGCTTTCTTT.

This clonotype is labeled as medium-sized. The chain employs TRBV2 and TRBJ2-3; D is unclear. The CDR3 covers 14 residues. Trimming cost V 6 bases and J 1 base, with 11 bases left between them. The germline CDR1 and CDR2 sequences are SNHLY and FYNNEI. DNA for the CDR3: TGTGCCAGCAGCTTTGGCGAGCGCACAGATACGCAGTATTTT. Its protein is CASSFGERTDTQYF. Combining the CDR3 with reference TRBV2 and TRBJ2-3 gives the whole variable domain EPEVTQTPSHQVTQMGQEVILRCVPISNHLYFYWYRQILGQKVEFLVSFYNNEISEKSEIFDDQFSVERPDGSNFTLKIRSTKLEDSAMYFCASSFGERTDTQYFGPGTRLTVL.

The table lists this clonotype with many counts. The V call is TRBV7-2, the J call TRBJ1-1; D remains unclear. CDR3 size: 14 residues. Germline V gives CDR1 SGHTA, CDR2 FQGNSA. V gave up 1 base and J gave up 0 bases, with 6 bases separating them. The CDR3 nucleotides read TGTGCCAGCAGCTTAGGGACGTTGAACACTGAAGCTTTCTTT. This translates into CASSLGTLNTEAFF.

In its sample, this clonotype ranks as medium-sized. The J gene is TRBJ1-6, the V gene TRBV25-1; the match to TRBD1 covers 8 bases. Looked up from germline, CDR1 is MGHDK and CDR2 is SYGVNS. With V trimmed by 2 bases and J by 0 bases, 12 bases remained unmatched. The CDR3 loop spans 20 amino acids. The CDR3, as DNA: TGTGCCAGCAGTGAAGGTCCGGGACAGGCCGAGAGCTCCTATAATTCACCCCTCCACTTT. Translation gives CASSEGPGQAESSYNSPLHF.

This clonotype was seen at least ten times. The chain links TRBV15 to TRBJ1-2; the D gene is possibly TRBD1 (6 bases). Germline V lookup: CDR1 LNHNV, CDR2 YYDKDF (reference sequence). The CDR3 is 14 amino acids. Deletions cut 3 bases from V and 4 bases from J, with 12 bases between. The CDR3 DNA is TGTGCCACCAGCAGCCGAGGGGGATCCTATGGCTACACCTTC. The encoded protein is CATSSRGGSYGYTF.

In this sample, this clonotype turned up once. This chain connects TRBV19 to TRBJ2-3; 13 bases are a match to TRBD2. The CDR3 extends over 16 amino acids. The trim removed 3 bases at V and 4 bases at J, leaving 4 bases unmatched. The germline V gene has CDR1 LNHDA and CDR2 SQIVND (reference sequence). This CDR3 is CASSITSGGAADTQYF. The CDR3 DNA sequence: TGTGCCAGTAGTATCACTAGCGGGGGGGCCGCAGATACGCAGTATTTT.

The sample holds many counts of this clonotype. V usage is TRBV19 and J usage is TRBJ2-1; 9 bases are shared with TRBD1. The CDR3 length is 15 residues. Trimming removed 3 bases from V and 11 bases from J; junction bases left unmatched: 11. Germline loops: CDR1 LNHDA, CDR2 SQIVND (reference sequence). CDR3 DNA: TGTGCCAGTAGTATTAGGACAGGGGAATCCAACCAGCAGTTCTTC. It specifies CASSIRTGESNQQFF.

The chain joins TRBV2 to TRBJ2-4; D gene ambiguous. V lost 7 bases and J lost 6, with 13 bases in between. CDR1 SNHLY and CDR2 FYNNEI come from the germline V gene. The CDR3 totals 13 residues. CDR3 region: CASTVRPGNIQYF. Here the CDR3 DNA reads TGTGCCAGCACCGTCCGCCCTGGAAACATTCAGTACTTC.

This clonotype showed up just a few times. The chain uses TRBV6-2 or TRBV6-3 and TRBJ1-1, with D possibly matching TRBD1 (6 bases). The V gene's germline CDR1 is MNHEY and CDR2 SVGEGT. This CDR3 comprises 15 residues. V lost 5 bases and J lost 1, with 14 bases in between. The CDR3 loop reads CASSPRGGGNTEAFF. CDR3 coding DNA: TGTGCCAGCAGTCCCCGGGGAGGGGGGAACACTGAAGCTTTCTTT.

The V call is TRBV2, the J call TRBJ2-7; the D gene could be TRBD1 or TRBD2 (6 bases each). The germline V gene has CDR1 SNHLY and CDR2 FYNNEI. CDR3 length: 12 amino acids. V gave up 8 bases and J gave up 5 bases, with 13 bases separating them. The CDR3 region is CASGGGIDEQYF. CDR3 DNA sequence: TGTGCCAGCGGAGGGGGAATAGACGAGCAGTACTTC.

The J gene is TRBJ2-5, the V gene TRBV29-1; D is perhaps TRBD2 (5 bases). The CDR3 runs 13 residues. From germline, CDR1 is SQVTM and CDR2 ANQGSEA. Trimming left V 7 bases short and J 5 bases short, with 17 bases between. The CDR3 loop is CSAGSRGWETQYF. In nucleotides, the CDR3 is TGCAGCGCCGGAAGCCGGGGTTGGGAGACCCAGTACTTC.

The table lists this clonotype with many counts. This rearrangement joins TRBV7-2 to TRBJ2-7, with a weak D call TRBD1 (6 bases). Germline V lookup: CDR1 SGHTA, CDR2 FQGNSA. V lost 6 bases to trimming and J lost 1 base, with 13 bases between them. The CDR3 is made up of 14 amino acids. CDR3 region: CASRSDRRSYEQYF. As DNA, the CDR3 is TGTGCCAGCAGATCAGACAGGAGGTCCTACGAGCAGTACTTC.

The chain has TRBV19 and TRBJ2-7; TRBD2 matches 8 bases. CDR3 length: 14 residues. CDR1 and CDR2 from the germline V gene are LNHDA and SQIVND (reference sequence). With V trimmed by 7 bases and J by 2 bases, 7 bases remained unmatched. The CDR3 region has the DNA TGTGCCAGTACCCCGGGAGGGTGGGCCTACGAGCAGTACTTC. Protein: CASTPGGWAYEQYF.

This clonotype was picked up many times. The J gene is TRBJ2-1, the V gene TRBV7-2, with 11 nucleotides matching TRBD2. In germline, CDR1 is SGHTA, CDR2 FQGNSA. The CDR3 totals 17 residues. J lost 7 bases, V lost 1 base, and 9 bases had no gene match. The CDR3 loop reads CASSLDLAGGRRNEQFF. Written as DNA, the CDR3 is TGTGCCAGCAGCTTAGATTTAGCGGGGGGGCGACGGAATGAGCAGTTCTTC.

There are many counts of this clonotype. The V gene is TRBV4-1, the J gene TRBJ1-6; D is ambiguous. The V gene's germline CDR1 is MGHRA and CDR2 YSYEKL. The CDR3 contains 16 residues. The germline V and J ends were trimmed by 4 bases and 5 bases, with 15 bases remaining between them. The CDR3 DNA is TGCGCCAGCAGCCTACAGCCTACACAGAATAATTCACCCCTCCACTTT. It translates to CASSLQPTQNNSPLHF.

This clonotype occurred many times. The chain employs TRBV20-1 and TRBJ1-2, with TRBD1 as a possible D gene (5 bases). This CDR3 region has 13 residues. Germline V gene lookup returns CDR1 DFQATT and CDR2 SNEGSKA (reference sequence). With 0 bases removed from V and 8 bases from J, the gap between germline ends came to 13 bases. CDR3 sequence reads: CSAREEGLRGYTF. The DNA of the CDR3 is TGCAGTGCTAGAGAGGAGGGGTTGCGGGGCTACACCTTC.

In its sample, this clonotype was seen many times. The chain links TRBV6-2 or TRBV6-3 to TRBJ1-2; perhaps TRBD1 as D (6 bases). The CDR3 spans 13 residues. Trimming cost V 6 bases and J 3 bases, with 11 bases left between them. The germline CDR1 and CDR2 sequences are MNHEY and SVGEGT. The CDR3 nucleotides read TGTGCCAGCAGGGACAGAGGCTACTATGGCTACACCTTC. It translates to CASRDRGYYGYTF.

This chain links TRBV7-4 with TRBJ1-6; no clear D. V was pared by 4 bases and J by 2 bases, with 15 bases between. Per the germline V gene, CDR1 is SGHVT and CDR2 is SQSDAQ. The CDR3 extends over 17 amino acids. The DNA for the CDR3 is TGTGCCAGCAGCTCGACGAGACACACCGCCTATAATTCACCCCTCCACTTT. Translation: CASSSTRHTAYNSPLHF.